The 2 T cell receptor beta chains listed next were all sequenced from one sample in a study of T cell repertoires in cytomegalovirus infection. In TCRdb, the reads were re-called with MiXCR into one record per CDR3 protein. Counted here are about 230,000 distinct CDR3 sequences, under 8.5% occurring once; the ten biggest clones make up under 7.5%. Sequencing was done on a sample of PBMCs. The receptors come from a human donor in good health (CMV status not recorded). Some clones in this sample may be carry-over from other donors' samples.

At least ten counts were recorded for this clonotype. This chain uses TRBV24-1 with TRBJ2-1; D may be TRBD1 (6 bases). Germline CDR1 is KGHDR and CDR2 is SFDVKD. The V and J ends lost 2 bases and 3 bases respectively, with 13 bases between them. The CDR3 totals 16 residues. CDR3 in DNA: TGTGCCACCAGTGATTCGAAGGACAGCTACTACAATGAGCAGTTCTTC. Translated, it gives CATSDSKDSYYNEQFF.

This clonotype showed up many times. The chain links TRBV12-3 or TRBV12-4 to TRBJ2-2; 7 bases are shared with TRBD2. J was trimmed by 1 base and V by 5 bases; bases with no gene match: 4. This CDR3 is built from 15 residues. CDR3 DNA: TGTGCCAGCAGTAAGATAGCGGGGAACACCGGGGAGCTGTTTTTT. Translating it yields CASSKIAGNTGELFF.